This TCR beta chain was captured in a study of T cells after yellow fever vaccination. One entry per CDR3 protein, called by TCRdb with MiXCR from the 5' RACE reads. This sample carries about 500,000 distinct CDR3 sequences, 17% of them seen once, and the ten largest clones take approximately 15%. The material sequenced was PBMCs, taken 5 days after the first yellow fever vaccination. The sequence came from a man between 18 and 35 years old who received the YFV17D yellow fever vaccine.

CDR3 nucleotides: TGTGCCAGCAGCTCCCGCCCAGGGGGTTACGACATAGCCAAAAACATTCAGTACTTC. Amino acids: CASSSRPGGYDIAKNIQYF. The J gene is TRBJ2-4, the V gene TRBV11-2, with 7 bases aligning to TRBD1. Germline trimming cut 4 bases from V and 0 bases from J; bases unmatched to any gene: 15. In germline, CDR1 is SGHAT, CDR2 FQNNGV. The CDR3 sequence is 19 residues long.